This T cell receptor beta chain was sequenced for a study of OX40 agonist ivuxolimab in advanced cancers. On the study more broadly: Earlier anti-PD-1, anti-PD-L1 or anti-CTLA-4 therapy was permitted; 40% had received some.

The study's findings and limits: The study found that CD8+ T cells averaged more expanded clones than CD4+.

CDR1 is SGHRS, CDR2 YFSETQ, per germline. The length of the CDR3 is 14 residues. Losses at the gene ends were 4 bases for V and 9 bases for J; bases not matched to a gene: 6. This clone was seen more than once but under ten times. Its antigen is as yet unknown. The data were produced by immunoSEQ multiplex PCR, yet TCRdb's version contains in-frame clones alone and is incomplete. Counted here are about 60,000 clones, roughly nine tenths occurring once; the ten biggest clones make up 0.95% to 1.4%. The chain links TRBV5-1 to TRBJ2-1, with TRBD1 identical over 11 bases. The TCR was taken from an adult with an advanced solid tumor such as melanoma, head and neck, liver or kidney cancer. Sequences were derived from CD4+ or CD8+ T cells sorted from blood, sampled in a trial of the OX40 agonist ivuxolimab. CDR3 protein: CASSQRTGGFEQFF. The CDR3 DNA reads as TGCGCCAGCAGCCAGAGGACAGGGGGCTTTGAGCAGTTCTTC.